This T cell receptor beta chain emerged from a study of cytomegalovirus exposure and HLA in healthy donors. Findings and limits, study-wide: Diagnosis of cytomegalovirus status made by the classifier reportedly showed high specificity and sensitivity. Earlier findings revealed that most TCR beta V segments proved productive either about 87% or about 30% of the time. Rarity marked most TCR sequences, yet some public TCRs occurred in many donors. Some TCR beta chains (approximately 180 of them) were listed as cytomegalovirus-associated.

The germline V and J ends were trimmed by 5 bases and 2 bases, with 9 bases remaining between them. CDR1 and CDR2 (germline): SGHTA, FQGNSA. This CDR3 comprises 14 residues. With respect to this clone: The antigen remains unidentified.

The PCR ran on 60 Vbeta and 13 Jbeta primers. This table comes from immunoSEQ multiplex PCR, and its TCRdb copy is limited to in-frame clones, with some not included. The sample carries 190,000 or so clones, over 80% recorded once. The genes are TRBV7-2 and TRBJ2-2; D is unclear. The sequence came from a man aged 45-65 years in good health and CMV-seronegative. The sequenced material came from PBMCs. CDR3 nucleotides: TGTGCCAGCAGCAAACACCCAAACACCGGGGAGCTGTTTTTT. As protein: CASSKHPNTGELFF.